Given below is one T cell receptor beta chain in context. The data originate from a study of T-cell reconstitution after alpha-beta-depleted transplantation in children. Library preparation (for TCRbeta) was performed with unique molecular identifiers. TCRdb processed the PCR reads anew with MiXCR; each CDR3 protein has one entry. This sample has hundreds of thousands of distinct CDR3 sequences, with around 13% found just once. V lost 8 bases, J lost 4 bases, and 15 bases lay in between. This CDR3 comprises 15 residues. Per germline, CDR1 ENHRY and CDR2 SYGVKD. The chain employs TRBV10-3 and TRBJ2-6; D call uncertain. This sequence was found in a girl aged 2 to 9 with congenital amegakaryocytic thrombocytopenia, due to receive a stem cell transplant. The sequences come from PBMCs, collected before TCRalphabeta/CD19-depleted stem cell transplant. The CDR3 bases are TGTGCCATCGGGGTGGGATCTCTGGGGGCCAACGTCCTGACTTTC. It is translated as CAIGVGSLGANVLTF.